One sample yielded the 21 T cell receptor beta chains listed below, sequenced in a study of graft-versus-host responses after intestinal transplantation. These receptors are not linked to any known antigen. Assay: immunoSEQ multiplex PCR; the TCRdb copy retains only in-frame clones and omits some. The sample includes some 38,000 clones, 93% of them seen just once. The sequencing used unstimulated CD8+ T cells sorted from spleen or lymph node cells, collected before transplant. Receptors originate from a human donor who was the organ donor for an intestinal transplant.

The chain is built from TRBV5-4 and TRBJ2-2; D is uncertain. CDR3 length equals 15 residues. Per germline, CDR1 SGHNT and CDR2 YYREEE (reference sequence). V lost 2 bases and J 3 bases, leaving 11 bases between the germline ends. In nucleotides, the CDR3 is TGTGCCAGCAGCTTCGGCCCTTCCGACACCGGGGAGCTGTTTTTT. Translated, it gives CASSFGPSDTGELFF.

The V call is TRBV7-6, the J call TRBJ2-7, with a weak D call TRBD2 (5 bases). Germline V CDR1 and CDR2: SGHVS, FNYEAQ. Trimming left V 1 base short and J 3 bases short, with 13 bases between. CDR3 size: 15 residues. CDR3 protein: CASSLVLAPLYEQYF. Here the CDR3 DNA reads TGTGCCAGCAGCTTAGTGCTAGCACCTCTCTACGAGCAGTACTTC.

The table lists this clone with a few counts. The V gene is TRBV7-9, the J gene TRBJ1-3, with a tentative D call TRBD1 (6 bases). Deletions cut 5 bases from V and 7 bases from J, with 21 bases between. Germline V gene data show CDR1 as SEHNR and CDR2 as FQNEAQ (reference sequence). The CDR3 totals 16 residues. CDR3 sequence: CASSPGTREWGNTIYF. The CDR3 DNA sequence: TGTGCCAGCAGCCCGGGGACACGCGAATGGGGGAACACCATATATTTT.

The CDR3 is CASSQGQGDTGELFF. DNA of the CDR3: TGCGCCAGCAGCCAGGGACAGGGGGACACCGGGGAGCTGTTTTTT. The J gene is TRBJ2-2, the V gene TRBV4-1; 11 bases match TRBD1. CDR1 MGHRA and CDR2 YSYEKL come from the germline V gene. The CDR3 totals 15 residues. With V trimmed by 3 bases and J by 3 bases, 0 bases remained unmatched.

Only a few counts were recorded for this clone. The chain carries TRBV28 and TRBJ2-7, with 8 bases that match TRBD2. The CDR3 length is 14 residues. CDR1 is MDHEN and CDR2 is SYDVKM in the germline V gene. V was clipped by 5 bases and J by 3 bases; unmatched bases: 6. The CDR3 DNA sequence: TGTGCCAGCAGTCCCGTAGCGGGAAACTACGAGCAGTACTTC. Residues: CASSPVAGNYEQYF.

The V gene is TRBV7-2, the J gene TRBJ2-1, with D possibly being TRBD2 (6 bases). V was shortened by 1 base and J by 3 bases, with 16 bases between the two germline ends. The CDR3 consists of 17 residues. Germline-derived CDR1 and CDR2 are SGHTA and FQGNSA. CDR3 sequence (DNA): TGTGCCAGCAGCTTAGTACGGGGGTGGGAGGTCTACAATGAGCAGTTCTTC. As protein: CASSLVRGWEVYNEQFF.

The chain joins TRBV4-3 to TRBJ1-5, with a tentative D call TRBD1 (5 bases). CDR1 is LGHNA, CDR2 YSLEER, per germline. The CDR3 length is 14 residues. The V end was cut by 0 bases, the J end by 6 bases, with 9 bases between. CDR3 in amino acids: CASSQDQGGQPQHF. In DNA form, the CDR3 reads TGCGCCAGCAGCCAAGACCAGGGTGGTCAGCCCCAGCATTTT.

The chain links TRBV19 to TRBJ2-1; 13 bases are shared with TRBD2. Germline values: CDR1 LNHDA, CDR2 SQIVND (reference sequence). V shed 0 bases and J 4 bases; nucleotides not matched to a gene: 6. The CDR3 is 18 residues long. CDR3 DNA sequence: TGTGCCAGTAGTATAGAGGGACTAGCGGGATCAGCATACAATGAGCAGTTCTTC. It codes for CASSIEGLAGSAYNEQFF.

The chain employs TRBV11-2 and TRBJ2-5; D not resolved. Trimming took 1 base from V and 9 from J, leaving 18 bases between them. CDR3 size: 15 residues. Germline CDR1 and CDR2: SGHAT and FQNNGV. DNA of the CDR3: TGTGCCAGCAGCTTAGGGGCTGGGCCCGGAATATCCCAGTACTTC. This gives the protein CASSLGAGPGISQYF.

The CDR3 bases are TGTGCCAGCAGTTTAATCTCCGGACTAGCGGAGGGGAAGGACATTCAGTACTTC. This codes for CASSLISGLAEGKDIQYF. This chain links TRBV28 with TRBJ2-4; TRBD2 aligns across 10 bases. CDR1 and CDR2 (germline): MDHEN, SYDVKM. After removal of 2 bases from V and 8 bases from J, the junction contained 15 bases not matched to a gene. CDR3 length equals 18 residues.

This rearrangement joins TRBV7-8 to TRBJ2-1; 8 nucleotides align to TRBD2. This CDR3 contains 16 residues. CDR1 and CDR2 (germline): SGHVS, FQNEAQ. V gave up 1 base and J gave up 6 bases; unmatched junction bases: 8. For the CDR3, the DNA is TGTGCCAGCAGCTTAGGCCCGGGACTAGTTTTCAATGAGCAGTTCTTC. It is translated as CASSLGPGLVFNEQFF.

Notes on this clone: Within the sample, other DNA sequences also encode this same CDR3. The chain uses TRBV27 and TRBJ2-7, with 10 bases matching TRBD2. V was clipped by 6 bases and J by 2 bases; unmatched bases: 4. The CDR3 consists of 14 residues. CDR1 MNHEY and CDR2 SMNVEV come from the germline V gene (reference sequence). CDR3 loop: CASSLAGGPYEQYF. The CDR3 DNA sequence: TGTGCCAGCAGCTTAGCGGGAGGTCCCTACGAGCAGTACTTC.

The rearrangement joins TRBV28 to TRBJ2-7, with D maybe TRBD2 (5 bases). From germline, CDR1 is MDHEN and CDR2 SYDVKM. V was cut by 3 bases and J by 2 bases, with 14 bases left in between. CDR3 length: 15 amino acids. This CDR3 reads CASSFDTGIAYEQYF. For the CDR3, the DNA is TGTGCCAGCAGTTTCGACACGGGAATCGCCTACGAGCAGTACTTC.

DNA of the CDR3: TGTGCCAGCAGTTCCTCCTGGAAGGAGGGTCTGGGGACTGAAGCTTTCTTT. This translates into CASSSSWKEGLGTEAFF. The gene calls are TRBV28 and TRBJ1-1; no clear D. Germline values: CDR1 MDHEN, CDR2 SYDVKM. The CDR3 sequence is 17 residues long. With 4 bases removed from V and 5 bases from J, the gap between germline ends came to 23 bases.

The chain joins TRBV6-6 to TRBJ2-7, with TRBD1 as a possible D gene (5 bases). The CDR3 has 14 residues. V was pared by 5 bases and J by 5 bases, with 16 bases between. Looked up from germline, CDR1 is MNHNY and CDR2 is SVGAGI (reference sequence). The CDR3 spells CASSDPRAVDEQYF. The DNA for the CDR3 is TGTGCCAGCAGTGACCCCAGGGCGGTCGACGAGCAGTACTTC.

This rearrangement joins TRBV27 to TRBJ2-3, with 8 bases identical to TRBD2. Germline CDR1 and CDR2: MNHEY and SMNVEV (reference sequence). CDR3 length equals 16 residues. Trimming at V came to 0 bases and at J to 6 bases, leaving 8 bases not matched to a gene. CDR3 in amino acids: CASSLSSAGVRDTQYF. CDR3 nucleotides: TGTGCCAGCAGTTTATCGTCAGCGGGAGTTCGGGATACGCAGTATTTT.

V and J are TRBV27 and TRBJ2-7; a weak D match, TRBD1 (6 bases). Germline lookup yields CDR1 MNHEY and CDR2 SMNVEV (reference sequence). The CDR3 has 16 residues. V dropped 6 bases and J dropped 0 bases, with 18 bases sitting between them. DNA of the CDR3: TGTGCCAGCAGCCCGTCCACAGGGCCGAGCTCCTACGAGCAGTACTTC. Translating it yields CASSPSTGPSSYEQYF.

The V call is TRBV27, the J call TRBJ2-3; the D is unclear. V was clipped by 0 bases and J by 1 base, with 5 bases between them. Germline-derived CDR1 and CDR2 are MNHEY and SMNVEV (reference sequence). The CDR3 sequence is 14 residues long. CDR3 sequence: CASSLSWGTDTQYF. The CDR3 DNA reads as TGTGCCAGCAGTTTATCCTGGGGCACAGATACGCAGTATTTT.

The J gene is TRBJ2-7, the V gene TRBV29-1, with 7 positions matching TRBD2. The V segment lost 6 bases and the J segment 5 bases; nucleotides outside the gene matches: 7. The CDR3 sequence is 12 residues long. Germline V CDR1 and CDR2: SQVTM, ANQGSEA. CDR3 in DNA: TGCAGCGTCGTGGGAGGGGCGAACGAGCAGTACTTC. Its translation: CSVVGGANEQYF.

The CDR3 here is CASSFPLAGERADTQYF. In DNA form, the CDR3 reads TGTGCCAGCAGCTTTCCCCTAGCGGGAGAAAGGGCAGATACGCAGTATTTT. V gene TRBV7-2 combines with J gene TRBJ2-3, with 10 bases that match TRBD2. V dropped 3 bases and J dropped 4; count of bases not matched to a gene: 10. The CDR3 has 17 amino acids. The germline V gene encodes CDR1 SGHTA and CDR2 FQGNSA.

The chain uses TRBV27 and TRBJ2-3; D gene ambiguous. V shed 4 bases and J shed 1 base, with 9 bases lying between them. This CDR3 is built from 14 residues. The germline V gene has CDR1 MNHEY and CDR2 SMNVEV (reference sequence). The DNA for the CDR3 is TGTGCCAGCAGTTCACCCCTCCGCACAGATACGCAGTATTTT. It yields the protein CASSSPLRTDTQYF.